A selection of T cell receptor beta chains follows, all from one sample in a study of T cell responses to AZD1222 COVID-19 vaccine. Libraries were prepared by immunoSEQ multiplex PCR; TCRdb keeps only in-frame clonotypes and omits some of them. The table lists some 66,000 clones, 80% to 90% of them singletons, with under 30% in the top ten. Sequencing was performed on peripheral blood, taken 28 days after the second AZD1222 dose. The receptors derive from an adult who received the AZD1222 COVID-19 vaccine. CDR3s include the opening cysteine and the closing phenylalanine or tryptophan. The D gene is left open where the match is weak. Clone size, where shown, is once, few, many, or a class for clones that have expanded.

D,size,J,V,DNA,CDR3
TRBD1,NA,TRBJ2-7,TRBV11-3,TGTGCCAGCAGCTCCTCTCGGACAGGGTCCTCCTACGAGCAGTACTTC,CASSSSRTGSSYEQYF
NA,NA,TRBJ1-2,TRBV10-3,TGTGCCATCAGTGGCGGAAATGGCTACACCTTC,CAISGGNGYTF
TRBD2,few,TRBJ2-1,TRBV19,TGTGCCAGTAGTCTCAGCGGGGGCTCCTACAATGAGCAGTTCTTC,CASSLSGGSYNEQFF
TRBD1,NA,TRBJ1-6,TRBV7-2,TGTGCCAGCAGCGGACAGGGGTGGGAATCACCCCTCCACTTT,CASSGQGWESPLHF
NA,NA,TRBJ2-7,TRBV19,TGTGCCAGTAGTCCCCAGGCCGGGAGCTACGAGCAGTACTTC,CASSPQAGSYEQYF
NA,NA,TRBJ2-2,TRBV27,TGTGCCAGCACCACCGGGGACGCCGGGGAGCTGTTTTTT,CASTTGDAGELFF
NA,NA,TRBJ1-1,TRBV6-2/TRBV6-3,TGTGCCAGCAGTTGGGGCGGCGGGGTGAACACTGAAGCTTTCTTT,CASSWGGGVNTEAFF
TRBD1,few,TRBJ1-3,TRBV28,TGTGCCAGCGTAGGGACAGCCCGAACCTCTGGAAACACCATATATTTT,CASVGTARTSGNTIYF
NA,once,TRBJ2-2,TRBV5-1,TGCGCCAGCAGCTATCCTAGGGACACCGGGGAGCTGTTTTTT,CASSYPRDTGELFF
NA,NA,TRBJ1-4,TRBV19,TGTGCCAGTGATGAGGGGCGAAAACTGTTTTTT,CASDEGRKLFF
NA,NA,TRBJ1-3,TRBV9,TGTGCCAGCAGCGTAGTAGGTTACGGAAACACCATATATTTT,CASSVVGYGNTIYF
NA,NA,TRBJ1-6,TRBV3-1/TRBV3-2,TGTGCCAGCAGCCAGGGGGCCCGCGTCTCACCCCTCCACTTT,CASSQGARVSPLHF
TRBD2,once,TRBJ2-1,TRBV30,TGTGCCTGGAGTGCTGGGCTAGCGGGAGGCCCTGGTCAGTTCTTC,CAWSAGLAGGPGQFF
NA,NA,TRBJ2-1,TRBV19,TGTGCCAGTAGTATGACCACAAATGAGCAGTTCTTC,CASSMTTNEQFF
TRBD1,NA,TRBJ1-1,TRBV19,TGTGCCAGTAGTAATCTACAGGGGATCACTGAAGCTTTCTTT,CASSNLQGITEAFF
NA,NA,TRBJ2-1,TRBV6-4,TGTGCCAGCAGTGTTCAAACAGGGACTGAGCAGTTCTTC,CASSVQTGTEQFF
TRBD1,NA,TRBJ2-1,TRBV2,TGTGCCAGCCACAGGGGCTACAATGAGCAGTTCTTC,CASHRGYNEQFF
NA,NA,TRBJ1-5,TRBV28,TGTGCCAGCAGTCCCCCCCGTTTTAGGGTAGGTCAGCCCCAGCATTTT,CASSPPRFRVGQPQHF
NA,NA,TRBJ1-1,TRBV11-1,TGTGCCAGCAGCTTCACGGGGGCCGGTGAAGCTTTCTTT,CASSFTGAGEAFF
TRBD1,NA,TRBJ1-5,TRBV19,TGTGCCAGTCTCGGGACAGGAGGGTCTTATAGCAATCAGCCCCAGCATTTT,CASLGTGGSYSNQPQHF
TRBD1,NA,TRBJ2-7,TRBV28,TGTGCCAGCAGTTCCTACCGGGACAGCTTTTCCTACGAGCAGTACTTC,CASSSYRDSFSYEQYF
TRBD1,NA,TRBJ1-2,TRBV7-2,TGTGCCAGCAGCTTTGACAGGGACTATGGCTACACCTTC,CASSFDRDYGYTF
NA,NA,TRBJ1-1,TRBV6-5,TGTGCCAGCAGAGCAACAGGGTTCAGCACTGAAGCTTTCTTT,CASRATGFSTEAFF
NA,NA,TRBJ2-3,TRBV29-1,TGCAGCGGGGAAGGGGGGGCCTCCCCAGATACGCAGTATTTT,CSGEGGASPDTQYF
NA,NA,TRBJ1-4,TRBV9,TGTGCCAGCAGCGTAGACCCGGCAACTAATGAAAAACTGTTTTTT,CASSVDPATNEKLFF
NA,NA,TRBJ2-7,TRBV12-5,TGTGCTAGTGGTTTCCAGAGGGCCTACGAGCAGTACTTC,CASGFQRAYEQYF
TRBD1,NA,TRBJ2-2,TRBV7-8,TGTGCCAGCAGCCCAACCTACCGGGACAGGGAGAACACCGGGGAGCTGTTTTTT,CASSPTYRDRENTGELFF
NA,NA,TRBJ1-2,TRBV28,TGTGCCAGCAGTGTCGGGGGTAAAGGGAGTGGATATGGCTACACCTTC,CASSVGGKGSGYGYTF
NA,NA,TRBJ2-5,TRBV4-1,TGCGCCAGCAGCCTAGAGGACCGGTACCAAGAGACCCAGTACTTC,CASSLEDRYQETQYF